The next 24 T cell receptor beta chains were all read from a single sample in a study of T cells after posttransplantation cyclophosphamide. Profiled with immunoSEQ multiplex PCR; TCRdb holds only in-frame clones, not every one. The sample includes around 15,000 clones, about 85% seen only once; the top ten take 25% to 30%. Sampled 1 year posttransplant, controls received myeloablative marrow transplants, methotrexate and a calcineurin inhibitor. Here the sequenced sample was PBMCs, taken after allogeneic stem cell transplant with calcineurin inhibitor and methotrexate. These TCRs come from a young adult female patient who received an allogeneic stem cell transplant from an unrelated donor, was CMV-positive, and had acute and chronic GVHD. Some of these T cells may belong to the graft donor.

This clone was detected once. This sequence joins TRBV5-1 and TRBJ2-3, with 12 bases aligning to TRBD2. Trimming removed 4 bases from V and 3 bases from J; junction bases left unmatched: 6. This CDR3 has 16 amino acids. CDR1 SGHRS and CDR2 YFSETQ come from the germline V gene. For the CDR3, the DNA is TGCGCCAGCAGCCTGACTAGCGGGAGAGGGACAGATACGCAGTATTTT. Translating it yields CASSLTSGRGTDTQYF.

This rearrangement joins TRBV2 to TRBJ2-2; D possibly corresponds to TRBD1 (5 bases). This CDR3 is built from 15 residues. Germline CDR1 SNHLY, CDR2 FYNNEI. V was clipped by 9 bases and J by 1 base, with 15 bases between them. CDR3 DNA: TGTGCCAGTGAAAGGGGTAGCTGGAACACCGGGGAGCTGTTTTTT. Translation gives CASERGSWNTGELFF.

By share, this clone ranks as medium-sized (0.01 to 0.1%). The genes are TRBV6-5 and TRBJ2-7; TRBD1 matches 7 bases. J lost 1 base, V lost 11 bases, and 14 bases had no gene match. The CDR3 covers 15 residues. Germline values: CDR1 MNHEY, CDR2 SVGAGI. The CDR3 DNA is TGTGCCTCCCAGTTACTCCGGGACAGTTCCTACGAGCAGTACTTC. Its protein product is CASQLLRDSSYEQYF.

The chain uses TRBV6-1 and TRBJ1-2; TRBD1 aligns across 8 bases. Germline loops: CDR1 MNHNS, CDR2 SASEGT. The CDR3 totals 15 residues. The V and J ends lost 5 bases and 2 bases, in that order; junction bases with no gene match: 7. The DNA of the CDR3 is TGTGCCAGCAGTCCCGACAGGGGTCTAAACTATGGCTACACCTTC. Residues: CASSPDRGLNYGYTF.

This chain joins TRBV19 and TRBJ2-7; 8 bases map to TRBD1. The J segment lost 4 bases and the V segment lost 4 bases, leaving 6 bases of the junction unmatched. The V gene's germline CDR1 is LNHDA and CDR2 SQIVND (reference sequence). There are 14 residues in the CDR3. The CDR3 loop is CASSSGQGAYEQYF. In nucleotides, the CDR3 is TGTGCCAGTAGTAGCGGACAGGGTGCATACGAGCAGTACTTC.

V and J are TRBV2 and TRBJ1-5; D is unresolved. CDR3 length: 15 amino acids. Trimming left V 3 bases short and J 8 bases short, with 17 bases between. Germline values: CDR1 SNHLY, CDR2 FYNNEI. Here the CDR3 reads CASSELQPRREPQHF. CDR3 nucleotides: TGTGCCAGCAGTGAGCTCCAGCCAAGGAGGGAGCCCCAGCATTTT.

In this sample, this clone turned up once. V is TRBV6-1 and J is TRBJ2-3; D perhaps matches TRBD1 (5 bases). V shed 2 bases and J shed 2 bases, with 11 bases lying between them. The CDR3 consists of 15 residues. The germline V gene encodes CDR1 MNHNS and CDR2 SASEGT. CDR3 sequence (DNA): TGTGCCAGCAGTGAATGGGGCTACGACACAGATACGCAGTATTTT. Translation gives CASSEWGYDTDTQYF.

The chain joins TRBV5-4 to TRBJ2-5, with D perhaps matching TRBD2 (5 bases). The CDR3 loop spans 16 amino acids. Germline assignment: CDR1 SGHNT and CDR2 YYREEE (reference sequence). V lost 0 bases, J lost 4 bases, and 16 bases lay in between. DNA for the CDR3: TGTGCCAGCAGCTTGGTCGGACTCCTAGGACGAGAGACCCAGTACTTC. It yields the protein CASSLVGLLGRETQYF.

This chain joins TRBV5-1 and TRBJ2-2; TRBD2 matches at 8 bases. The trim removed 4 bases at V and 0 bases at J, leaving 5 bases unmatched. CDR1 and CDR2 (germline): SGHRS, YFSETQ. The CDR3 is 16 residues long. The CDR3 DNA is TGCGCCAGCAGCCCGGAGGGACTAGCGAACACCGGGGAGCTGTTTTTT. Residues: CASSPEGLANTGELFF.

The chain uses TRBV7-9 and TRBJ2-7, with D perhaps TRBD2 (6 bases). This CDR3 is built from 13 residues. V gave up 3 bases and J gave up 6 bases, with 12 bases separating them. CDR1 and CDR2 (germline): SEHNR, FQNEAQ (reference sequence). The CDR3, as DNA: TGTGCCAGCAGCTTGGCGGGAAGGGCCGAGCAGTACTTC. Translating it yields CASSLAGRAEQYF.

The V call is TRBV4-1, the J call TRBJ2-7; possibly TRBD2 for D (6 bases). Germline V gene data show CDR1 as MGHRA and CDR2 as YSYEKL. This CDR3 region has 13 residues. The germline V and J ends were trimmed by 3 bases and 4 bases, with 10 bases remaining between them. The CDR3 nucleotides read TGCGCCAGCAGCCAGCAACTAGCTTACGAGCAGTACTTC. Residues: CASSQQLAYEQYF.

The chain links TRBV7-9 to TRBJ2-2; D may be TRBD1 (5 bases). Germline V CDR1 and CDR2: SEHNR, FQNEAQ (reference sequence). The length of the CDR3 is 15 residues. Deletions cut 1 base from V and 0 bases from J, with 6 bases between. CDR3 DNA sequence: TGTGCCAGCAGCTTAGTACAGGCGAACACCGGGGAGCTGTTTTTT. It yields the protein CASSLVQANTGELFF.

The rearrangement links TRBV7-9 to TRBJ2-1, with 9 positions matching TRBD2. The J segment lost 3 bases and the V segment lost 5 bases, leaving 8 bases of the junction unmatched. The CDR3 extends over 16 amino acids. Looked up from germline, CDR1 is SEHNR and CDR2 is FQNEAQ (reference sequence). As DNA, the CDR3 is TGTGCCAGCAGCGCCAGAAGCGGGGGGCTCTACAATGAGCAGTTCTTC. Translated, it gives CASSARSGGLYNEQFF.

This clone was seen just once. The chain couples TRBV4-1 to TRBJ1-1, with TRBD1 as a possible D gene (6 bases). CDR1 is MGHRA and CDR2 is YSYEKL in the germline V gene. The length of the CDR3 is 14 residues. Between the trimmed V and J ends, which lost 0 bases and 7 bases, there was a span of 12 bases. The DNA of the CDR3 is TGCGCCAGCAGCCAAGATCCCGGACAGTTTGAAGCTTTCTTT. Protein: CASSQDPGQFEAFF.

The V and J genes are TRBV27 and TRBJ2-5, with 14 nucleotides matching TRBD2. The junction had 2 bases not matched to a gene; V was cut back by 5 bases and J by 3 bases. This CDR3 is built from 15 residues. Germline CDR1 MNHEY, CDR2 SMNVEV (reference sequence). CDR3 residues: CASSGTSGRKETQYF. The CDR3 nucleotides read TGTGCCAGCAGTGGGACTAGCGGGAGAAAAGAGACCCAGTACTTC.

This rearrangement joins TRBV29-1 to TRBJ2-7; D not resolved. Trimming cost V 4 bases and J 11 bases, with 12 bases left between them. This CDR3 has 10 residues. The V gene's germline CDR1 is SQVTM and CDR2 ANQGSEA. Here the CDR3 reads CSVGREPEYF. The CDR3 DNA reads TGCAGCGTTGGTAGAGAGCCTGAGTACTTC.

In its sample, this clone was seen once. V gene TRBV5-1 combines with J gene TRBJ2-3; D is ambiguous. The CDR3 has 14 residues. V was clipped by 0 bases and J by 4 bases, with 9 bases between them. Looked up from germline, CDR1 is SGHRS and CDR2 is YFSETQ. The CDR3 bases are TGCGCCAGCAGCTTGGAGAGCTTGGCAGATACGCAGTATTTT. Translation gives CASSLESLADTQYF.

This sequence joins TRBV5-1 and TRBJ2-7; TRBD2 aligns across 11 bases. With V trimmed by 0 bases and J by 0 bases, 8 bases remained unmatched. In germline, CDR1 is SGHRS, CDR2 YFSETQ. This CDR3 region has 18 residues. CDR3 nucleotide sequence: TGCGCCAGCAGCTTGGGGGGGACTAGCGGTGTAAGCTCCTACGAGCAGTACTTC. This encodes CASSLGGTSGVSSYEQYF.

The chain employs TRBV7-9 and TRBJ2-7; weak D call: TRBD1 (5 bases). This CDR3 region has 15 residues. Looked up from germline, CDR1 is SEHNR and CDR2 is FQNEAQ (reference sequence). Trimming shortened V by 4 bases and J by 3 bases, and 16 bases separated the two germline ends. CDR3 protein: CASSSPQAQNYEQYF. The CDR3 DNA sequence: TGTGCCAGCAGCTCTCCACAGGCTCAAAACTACGAGCAGTACTTC.

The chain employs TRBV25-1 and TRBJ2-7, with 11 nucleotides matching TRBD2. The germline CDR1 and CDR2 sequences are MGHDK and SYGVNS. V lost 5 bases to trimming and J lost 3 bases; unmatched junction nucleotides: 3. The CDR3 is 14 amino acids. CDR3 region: CASSITSGSYEQYF. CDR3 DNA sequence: TGTGCCAGCAGTATCACTAGCGGGAGCTACGAGCAGTACTTC.

CDR3 nucleotides: TGTGCCAGCAGTTACTTCCCCGGACAAACCTACGAGCAGTACTTC. The encoded protein is CASSYFPGQTYEQYF. The gene calls are TRBV6-5 and TRBJ2-7; a weak D match, TRBD1 (5 bases). The CDR3 consists of 15 residues. The germline V gene has CDR1 MNHEY and CDR2 SVGAGI. Between the trimmed V and J ends, which lost 1 base and 2 bases, there was a span of 12 bases.

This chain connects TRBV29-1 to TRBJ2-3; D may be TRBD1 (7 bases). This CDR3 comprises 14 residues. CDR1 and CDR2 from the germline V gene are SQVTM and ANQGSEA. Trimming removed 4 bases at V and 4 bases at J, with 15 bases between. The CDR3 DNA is TGCAGCGTTGTGGCCAGGGGGGTTTCAGATACGCAGTATTTT. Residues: CSVVARGVSDTQYF.

In nucleotides, the CDR3 is TGTGCCAGCAGGGAGGGACAGGGGTCCGTAATATTGTACTTC. Its translation: CASREGQGSVILYF. This chain joins TRBV2 and TRBJ2-4; 10 bases fit TRBD1. V lost 6 bases to trimming and J lost 15 bases; unmatched junction nucleotides: 14. CDR1 and CDR2 (germline): SNHLY, FYNNEI. This CDR3 comprises 14 residues.

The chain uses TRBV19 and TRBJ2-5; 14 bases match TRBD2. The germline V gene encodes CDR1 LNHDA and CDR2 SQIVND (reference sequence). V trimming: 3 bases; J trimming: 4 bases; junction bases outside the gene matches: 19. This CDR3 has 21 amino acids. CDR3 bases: TGTGCCAGTAGTATGCCGTTAGCGGGGACTAGCGGGAGAACGGGGAGAGAGACCCAGTACTTC. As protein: CASSMPLAGTSGRTGRETQYF.